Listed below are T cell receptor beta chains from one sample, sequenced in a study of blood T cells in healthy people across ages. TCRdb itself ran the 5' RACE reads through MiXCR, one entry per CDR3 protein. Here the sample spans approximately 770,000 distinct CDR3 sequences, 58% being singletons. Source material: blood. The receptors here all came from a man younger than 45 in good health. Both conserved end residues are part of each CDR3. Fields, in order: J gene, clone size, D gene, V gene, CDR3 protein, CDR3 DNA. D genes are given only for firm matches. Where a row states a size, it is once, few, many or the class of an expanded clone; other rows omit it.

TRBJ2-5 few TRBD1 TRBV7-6 CASSLSAGTARQETQYF TGTGCCAGCAGCTTATCAGCCGGGACAGCTAGACAAGAGACCCAGTACTTC
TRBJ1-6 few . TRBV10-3 CAISDGRILSNSPLHF TGTGCCATCAGTGACGGCCGAATCCTTAGTAATTCACCCCTCCACTTT
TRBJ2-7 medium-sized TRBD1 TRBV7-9 CASSSKVGTGSYEQYF TGTGCCAGCAGCTCCAAAGTCGGGACAGGGTCCTACGAGCAGTACTTC
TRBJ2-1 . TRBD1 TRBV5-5 CASSSGTGGHNEQFF TGTGCCAGCAGCTCCGGGACAGGGGGCCACAATGAGCAGTTCTTC
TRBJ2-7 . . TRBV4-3 CASSPGTFPTYEQYF TGCGCCAGCAGCCCCGGGACCTTCCCTACCTACGAGCAGTACTTC
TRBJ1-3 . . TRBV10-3 CAINDPGGGNTIYF TGTGCCATCAATGACCCGGGAGGTGGAAACACCATATATTTT
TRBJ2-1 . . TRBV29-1 CSATRGPFRNEQFF TGCAGCGCCACTAGGGGACCCTTCCGGAATGAGCAGTTCTTC
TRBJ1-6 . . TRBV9 CASSVDGLRSPPHF TGTGCCAGCAGCGTAGACGGGTTACGCTCACCCCCCCACTTT
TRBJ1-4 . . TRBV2 CASKVWSSTNEKLFF TGTGCCAGCAAGGTGTGGTCCTCAACTAATGAAAAACTGTTTTTT
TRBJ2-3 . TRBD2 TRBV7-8 CASSHPSGSSGGRSSTDTQYF TGTGCCAGCAGCCACCCTTCGGGGTCCAGCGGGGGCCGATCTAGCACAGATACGCAGTATTTT
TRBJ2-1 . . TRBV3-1 CASSHADAIYNEQFF TGTGCCAGCAGCCATGCGGATGCGATCTACAATGAGCAGTTCTTC
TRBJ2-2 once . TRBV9 CASSPRAPSAGELFF TGTGCCAGCAGCCCACGCGCGCCATCAGCCGGGGAGCTGTTTTTT
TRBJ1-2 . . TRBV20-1 CSARNPGAIYGYTF TGCAGTGCTAGAAATCCAGGGGCAATCTATGGCTACACCTTC
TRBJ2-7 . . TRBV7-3 CASSTTSTSEQYF TGTGCCAGCAGCACAACTAGTACCAGCGAGCAGTACTTC
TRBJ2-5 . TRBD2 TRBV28 CASSFLTSGLRGNEQYF TGTGCCAGCAGTTTTCTGACTAGCGGGTTGAGGGGCAATGAGCAGTACTTC
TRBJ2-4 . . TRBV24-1 CATSDLNLAKNIQYF TGTGCCACCAGTGATTTAAACCTAGCCAAAAACATTCAGTACTTC
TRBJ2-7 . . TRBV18 CASSSGTPRYEQYF TGTGCCAGCTCATCCGGGACACCTCGCTACGAGCAGTACTTC
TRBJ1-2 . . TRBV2 CASSEAFYGYTF TGTGCCAGCAGCGAGGCGTTCTATGGCTACACCTTC
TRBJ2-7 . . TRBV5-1 CASSLAPANEQYF TGCGCCAGCAGCTTGGCCCCGGCAAATGAGCAGTACTTC
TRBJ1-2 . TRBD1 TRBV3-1 CASSHLRGRRIGALGYTF TGTGCCAGCAGCCATCTCAGGGGGAGACGGATTGGGGCCCTTGGCTACACCTTC
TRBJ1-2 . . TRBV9 CASTGGGEVQYGYTF TGTGCCAGCACCGGTGGGGGGGAGGTACAGTACGGCTACACCTTC
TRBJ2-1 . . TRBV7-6 CASSLGESSYNEQFF TGTGCCAGCAGCTTAGGGGAAAGCTCCTACAATGAGCAGTTCTTC
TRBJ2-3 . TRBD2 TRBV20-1 CSAYRGRAKDTQYF TGCAGTGCGTATCGCGGGAGGGCCAAAGATACGCAGTATTTT
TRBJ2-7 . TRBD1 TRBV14 CASSQLGQGAGEQYF TGTGCCAGCAGCCAATTGGGACAGGGGGCCGGTGAGCAGTACTTC
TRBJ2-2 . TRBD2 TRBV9 CASSAYSGKRGGELFF TGTGCCAGCAGCGCATATAGCGGGAAAAGGGGCGGGGAGCTGTTTTTT
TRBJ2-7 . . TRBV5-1 CASSSEPSPEQYF TGCGCCAGCAGCAGTGAACCCTCCCCCGAGCAGTACTTC
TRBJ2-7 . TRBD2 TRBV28 CASSLYVALAGEGYEQYF TGTGCCAGCAGTTTATATGTCGCACTAGCGGGAGAAGGGTACGAGCAGTACTTC
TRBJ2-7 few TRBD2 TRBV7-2 CASSNPSGGSYEQYF TGTGCCAGCAGTAACCCTAGCGGGGGCTCCTACGAGCAGTACTTC
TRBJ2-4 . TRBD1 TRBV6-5 CASSTRGTKNIQYF TGTGCCAGCAGTACCAGGGGGACCAAAAACATTCAGTACTTC
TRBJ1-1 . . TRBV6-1 CASSAVQKTEAFF TGTGCCAGCAGTGCCGTTCAAAAAACTGAAGCTTTCTTT
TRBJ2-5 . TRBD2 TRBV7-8 CASSGTSLETQYF TGTGCCAGCTCTGGGACTAGCTTAGAGACCCAGTACTTC
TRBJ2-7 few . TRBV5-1 CASSLDRGGRIPSYEQYF TGCGCCAGCAGCTTGGACAGGGGAGGCCGGATCCCCTCCTACGAGCAGTACTTC
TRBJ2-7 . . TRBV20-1 CSARDIRDSYEQYF TGCAGTGCTAGAGATATTAGGGACTCCTACGAGCAGTACTTC
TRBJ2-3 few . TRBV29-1 CSVETGELPDTQYF TGCAGCGTTGAAACGGGGGAGTTACCAGATACGCAGTATTTT
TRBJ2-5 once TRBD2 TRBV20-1 CSATLAGGPQETQYF TGCAGTGCTACACTAGCGGGGGGGCCCCAAGAGACCCAGTACTTC
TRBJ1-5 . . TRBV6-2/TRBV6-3 CASTMAPKEPQHF TGTGCCAGCACCATGGCCCCGAAGGAGCCCCAGCATTTT
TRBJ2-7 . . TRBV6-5 CASSYNYGSYEQYF TGTGCCAGCAGTTACAATTACGGCTCCTACGAGCAGTACTTC
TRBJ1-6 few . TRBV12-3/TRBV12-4 CASSLDGYNSPLHF TGTGCCAGCAGTTTGGATGGATATAATTCACCCCTCCACTTT
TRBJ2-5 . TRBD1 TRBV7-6 CASSLGQGVYTETQYF TGTGCCAGCAGCTTAGGGCAGGGGGTGTATACGGAGACCCAGTACTTC
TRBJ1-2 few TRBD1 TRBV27 CASSSQRVGDRYYGYTF TGTGCCAGCAGTTCCCAAAGAGTGGGGGACAGGTACTATGGCTACACCTTC
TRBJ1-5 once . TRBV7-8 CAGSPFAGGRGHQPQHF TGTGCCGGCAGCCCATTTGCTGGGGGTAGAGGGCATCAGCCCCAGCATTTT
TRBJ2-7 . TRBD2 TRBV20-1 CSARPRLAGYYEQYF TGCAGTGCTAGACCGCGACTAGCGGGCTACTACGAGCAGTACTTC
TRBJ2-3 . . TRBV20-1 CSAILVGDTQYF TGCAGTGCCATACTTGTCGGAGATACGCAGTATTTT
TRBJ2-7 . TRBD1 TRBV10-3 CAITATGLGEQYF TGTGCCATCACCGCGACAGGGCTAGGTGAGCAGTACTTC
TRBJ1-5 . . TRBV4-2 CASSQGGIWHF TGTGCCAGCAGCCAAGGTGGTATATGGCATTTT
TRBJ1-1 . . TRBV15 CATSLGRQLPNTEAFF TGTGCCACCAGCCTCGGGAGACAGCTACCCAACACTGAAGCTTTCTTT
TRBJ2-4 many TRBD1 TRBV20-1 CSARDLLKGAGKNIQYF TGCAGTGCTAGAGATTTATTGAAGGGGGCCGGAAAAAACATTCAGTACTTC
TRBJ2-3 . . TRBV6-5 CASNNPSTDTQYF TGTGCCAGCAATAACCCTAGCACAGATACGCAGTATTTT
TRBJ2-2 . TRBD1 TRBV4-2 CASSQVPLTGGPIGELFF TGTGCCAGCAGCCAAGTTCCCCTGACAGGGGGCCCAATCGGGGAGCTGTTTTTT
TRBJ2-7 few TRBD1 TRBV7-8 CASSLGTGSPYEQYF TGTGCCAGCAGCTTAGGGACAGGGTCACCCTACGAGCAGTACTTC
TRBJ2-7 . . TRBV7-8 CASSLWGRSSYEQYF TGTGCCAGCAGCTTATGGGGCAGGAGCTCCTACGAGCAGTACTTC
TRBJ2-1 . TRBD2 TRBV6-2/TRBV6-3 CASSWEGLGTDEQFF TGTGCCAGCAGTTGGGAGGGGTTGGGGACCGATGAGCAGTTCTTC
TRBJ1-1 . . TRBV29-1 CSVDLLMNTEAFF TGCAGCGTTGATCTCCTTATGAACACTGAAGCTTTCTTT
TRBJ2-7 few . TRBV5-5 CASSPDPGAKEQYF TGTGCCAGCAGCCCGGATCCAGGGGCAAAAGAGCAGTACTTC